This TCR beta chain was observed in a study of early T cells in non-severe SARS-CoV-2 infection. About the study: The authors sequenced bulk RNA from unsorted whole blood, leaving chains unpaired.

The CDR3 is 12 amino acids. Germline V gene data show CDR1 as MNHEY and CDR2 as SVGAGI. V was clipped by 0 bases and J by 6 bases, with 6 bases between them. Findings and caveats of the study: VDJdb-based annotation leaned toward anti-spike CD8 responses and missed private and CD4 specificities.

As part of library construction, unique molecular identifiers were attached to individual cDNA molecules. TCRdb analysed the 5' RACE reads with MiXCR anew, one entry per CDR3 protein. The data contain 40,000 to 50,000 distinct CDR3 sequences, 9.5% to 13% of them singletons. This clonotype has at least ten counts. Its antigen is unknown. Material for sequencing was whole blood. The TCR was taken from an adult who was a healthcare worker with PCR-confirmed SARS-CoV-2 infection or an uninfected control (not recorded which). The rearrangement links TRBV6-5 to TRBJ2-7; D unresolved. The CDR3: CASSYSGREQYF. CDR3 bases: TGTGCCAGCAGTTACTCCGGGCGCGAGCAGTACTTC.